Listed below are T cell receptor beta chains from one sample, sequenced in a study of blood T cell repertoires in COVID-19. Some clones are missing from TCRdb's copy, which holds only in-frame ones; the method was immunoSEQ multiplex PCR. Of approximately 390,000 clones in the sample, approximately 89% were seen once. The sequencing sample was made of peripheral blood. Every receptor here comes from an older woman with COVID-19, enrolled during active disease. Both conserved end residues are part of each CDR3. Fields, in order: D gene, J gene, clone size, V gene, CDR3 DNA, CDR3 protein. D genes are given only for firm matches. For some rows the clone size is stated as once, few or many, or as a class when expanded; others skip it.

TRBD2 TRBJ2-7 once TRBV18 TGTGCCAGCTCACCGGGAGGGCGCGAGCAGTACTTC CASSPGGREQYF
- TRBJ2-3 - TRBV7-2 TGTGCCAGCAGCTTACAGGGGGGAGGCACAGATACGCAGTATTTT CASSLQGGGTDTQYF
TRBD1 TRBJ2-7 - TRBV5-6 TGTGCCAGCAGCTTGGCGCAGGGGGTTCCCTACGAGCAGTACTTC CASSLAQGVPYEQYF
- TRBJ1-1 - TRBV7-9 TGTGCCAGCAGCTTAGTAGGGCCGGGAGGGGCTTTCTTT CASSLVGPGGAFF
TRBD2 TRBJ2-3 - TRBV4-2 TGTGCCAGCAGCCAAGACAAGCGGGGGGGCCTGGATACGCAGTATTTT CASSQDKRGGLDTQYF
- TRBJ1-5 - TRBV19 TGTGCCAGTGGATCCCACCTTGCAGGGTGGATCGATCAGCCCCAGCATTTT CASGSHLAGWIDQPQHF
- TRBJ1-6 - TRBV2 TGTGCCAGCAGTGAACCCCGACGGGGATCACCCCTCCACTTT CASSEPRRGSPLHF
TRBD1 TRBJ1-6 - TRBV7-6 TGTGCCAGCAGCTTAGTCGTCAGGGGGGCGAATTCACCCCTCCACTTT CASSLVVRGANSPLHF
TRBD1 TRBJ2-1 - TRBV7-2 TGTGCCAGCAGCTCCCCGGACAGGGACTCCTACAATGAGCAGTTCTTC CASSSPDRDSYNEQFF
TRBD1 TRBJ1-2 - TRBV5-1 TGCGCCAGCAGCTTGAGCCAGGGGGCGGATGGCTACACCTTC CASSLSQGADGYTF
- TRBJ1-1 - TRBV2 TGTGCCAGCAGCCCCGACAGAACGAACACTGAAGCTTTCTTT CASSPDRTNTEAFF
TRBD1 TRBJ2-1 - TRBV6-2/TRBV6-3 TGTGCCAGCAGCTATTCTGGGACAGGGTCTAGGGGTGAGCAGTTCTTC CASSYSGTGSRGEQFF
- TRBJ2-5 - TRBV11-3 TGTGCCAGCAGCCCTGGGGGGAAGGGAACGGGAGAGACCCAGTACTTC CASSPGGKGTGETQYF
- TRBJ2-7 - TRBV4-1 TGCGCCAGCAGCCGGGGTTCGGGGTCCTCGACCTACGAGCAGTACTTC CASSRGSGSSTYEQYF
TRBD1 TRBJ1-1 - TRBV11-2 TGTGCCAGCAGCTTACCTTTAGAAGGGGGCAACGAAGCTTTCTTT CASSLPLEGGNEAFF
TRBD1 TRBJ1-1 - TRBV5-1 TGCGCCAGCAGTCAACAGGGGGGGAACACTGAAGCTTTCTTT CASSQQGGNTEAFF
TRBD1 TRBJ1-4 - TRBV2 TGTGCCAGCAGGGCGGGACAGGGAGGGTACGAAAAACTGTTTTTT CASRAGQGGYEKLFF
- TRBJ2-1 - TRBV5-5 TGTGCCAGCAGCCGGGGAGAGAGCTCCTACAATGAGCAGTTCTTC CASSRGESSYNEQFF